This TCR beta chain derives from a study of TIL therapy for anti-PD-1-resistant metastatic lung cancer. Study overall: Four tumors were EGFR-mutant and two were ALK-rearranged. By whole-exome sequencing, median non-synonymous tumor mutation burden was roughly 1.6 mutations per megabase.

As regards this clone: The antigen remains undetermined.

The time point here: pre-treatment sample, taken before nivolumab and TIL therapy. Tumor tissue came from excised metastases, mostly pleural nodules or supraclavicular lymph nodes. Enrollment ran from late 2017 to early 2020. General study results and limits: TIL cultures after expansion showed higher clonality and lower diversity than baseline tumor (median around 5.9% vs 31%).

This was the immunoSEQ v3 assay. The assay was immunoSEQ multiplex PCR, and TCRdb's table has in-frame clones only and misses some. This sample has 95,000 or so clones, with less than 70% found just once. This sequence was found in a person between 25 and 79 years old with non-small cell lung cancer. The sequences come from tumor tissue, collected at baseline.

The CDR3 region has the DNA TGTGCCAGCAGCACACAGGTGGGCACAGATACGCAGTATTTT. Protein: CASSTQVGTDTQYF. V is TRBV7-2 and J is TRBJ2-3; weak D call: TRBD1 (5 bases). Germline CDR1 is SGHTA and CDR2 is FQGNSA. The CDR3 is made up of 14 amino acids. V dropped 5 bases and J dropped 1 base, with 10 bases sitting between them.